The rows below give T cell receptor beta chains drawn from one sample of a study of blood T cell repertoires in COVID-19. This table comes from immunoSEQ multiplex PCR, and its TCRdb copy is limited to in-frame clones, with some not included. The sample contains fewer than 150,000 clones, around 79% of which appear only once. The sample comprised peripheral blood. Receptor source: a man in his sixties or seventies with acute or convalescent COVID-19. Each CDR3 is given with its conserved first and last residue. A D gene is named only where the DNA matches it firmly.

d_call v_call cdr3_aa
TRBD1 TRBV4-2 CASSQAGGEKLFF
TRBD1 TRBV5-3 CARSSRTGGADYF
. TRBV11-3 CASSLGRLRAEQYF
. TRBV19 CATLPQGWNQPQHF
TRBD1 TRBV18 CASSRDRGPNSPLHF
. TRBV6-6 CASSSSFYNSPLHF
. TRBV19 CASRIGRTGELFF
TRBD2 TRBV30 CACRLASTGELFF
TRBD2 TRBV7-2 CASSPPGLAGTDTQYF
. TRBV7-8 CASSFRGERYGYTF
TRBD1 TRBV19 CASSPSGTGLNEQFF
. TRBV6-2/TRBV6-3 CASSYPRSSGNTIYF
TRBD1 TRBV5-1 CASSLASRDRRVREQYF
. TRBV9 CASSVGGGASHSPLHF
. TRBV5-1 CASSLDRNSPLHF
TRBD1 TRBV5-4 CASSLPGTGGRDTQYF
TRBD2 TRBV19 CASSPTGGGTDTQYF
TRBD1 TRBV29-1 CSVRQGRGTEAFF
. TRBV12-3/TRBV12-4 CASSLSGGFGYTF
. TRBV2 CATRGLGNTGELFF
. TRBV11-3 CASSSNSRRHEAFF
. TRBV5-1 CASSFAGAGNTIYF
TRBD2 TRBV5-4 CASSLELAAVYNEQFF
TRBD2 TRBV9 CASSALLAGGSGELFF
TRBD2 TRBV4-3 CASSPAPGLAGLF
TRBD2 TRBV6-2/TRBV6-3 CASSYSFGTSSYNEQFF
. TRBV14 CASSPNGAGPRDGELFF
. TRBV9 CASSVGGGPRDNSPLHF
. TRBV12-3/TRBV12-4 CASSLDTTDTQYF
TRBD1 TRBV4-2 CASSQADRGRSGNTIYF
TRBD1 TRBV11-3 CASSPGQGALYTEAFF
TRBD1 TRBV5-1 CASSFGQGSGNTIYF
TRBD2 TRBV5-6 CASSRGLAGYPDTQYF
. TRBV7-2 CASSHSSYGYTF
. TRBV2 CASSEQAVRNSPLHF
. TRBV7-2 CASSPVRQAGNYGYTF
TRBD1 TRBV15 CATSRVAGTGYSDTQYF
TRBD1 TRBV24-1 CATSDRGQGPGELFF
. TRBV6-5 CATRQQVQGRLFF
. TRBV2 CASSEAFRTGELFF